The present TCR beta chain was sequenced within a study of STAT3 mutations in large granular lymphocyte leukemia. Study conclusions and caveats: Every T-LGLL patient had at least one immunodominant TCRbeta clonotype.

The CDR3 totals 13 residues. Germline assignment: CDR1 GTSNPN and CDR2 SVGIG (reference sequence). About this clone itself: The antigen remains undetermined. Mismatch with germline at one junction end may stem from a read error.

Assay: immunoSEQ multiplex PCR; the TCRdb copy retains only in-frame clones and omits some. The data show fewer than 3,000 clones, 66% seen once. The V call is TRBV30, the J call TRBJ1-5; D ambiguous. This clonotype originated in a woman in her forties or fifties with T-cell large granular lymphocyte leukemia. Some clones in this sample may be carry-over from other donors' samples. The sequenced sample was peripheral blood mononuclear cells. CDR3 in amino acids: CAWRIGTNQPQHF. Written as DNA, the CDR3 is TGTGCCTGGAGAATCGGTACCAATCAACCCCAGCATTTT.